This entry lists 30 T cell receptor beta chains sequenced from one sample in a study of cytotoxic CD8 clonotypes in ibrutinib-treated CLL. Libraries were prepared by immunoSEQ multiplex PCR; TCRdb keeps only in-frame clonotypes and omits some of them. The sample gives 300,000 to 350,000 clones, around four fifths of which show up once; over 6.5% is in the top ten. This specimen consisted of PBMCs, obtained before ibrutinib treatment. Receptors originate from a human donor with chronic lymphocytic leukemia.

CDR3 residues: CALGLVTGDVWANVLTF. In nucleotides, the CDR3 is TGTGCCTTGGGGCTTGTGACAGGGGATGTGTGGGCCAACGTCCTGACTTTC. The gene calls are TRBV30 and TRBJ2-6, with 8 bases fitting TRBD1. CDR1 is GTSNPN, CDR2 SVGIG, per germline (reference sequence). J gave up 5 bases and V 7 bases, and 16 bases lay outside the gene matches. This CDR3 region has 17 residues.

The rearrangement links TRBV9 to TRBJ1-2; the D is unclear. The germline V gene has CDR1 SGDLS and CDR2 YYNGEE. With 0 bases removed from V and 8 bases from J, the gap between germline ends came to 23 bases. CDR3 length: 17 residues. The CDR3 DNA reads as TGTGCCAGCAGCGTAGTCGGCTCGGGCGGCTATTATCGGGGCTACACCTTC. Translating it yields CASSVVGSGGYYRGYTF.

The rearrangement links TRBV7-6 to TRBJ2-7, with 7 bases lining up with TRBD1. V was clipped by 4 bases and J by 5 bases; unmatched bases: 5. Germline V lookup: CDR1 SGHVS, CDR2 FNYEAQ. CDR3 length: 13 amino acids. CDR3 DNA: TGTGCCAGCAGCTCCAGGGGGTTCCACGAGCAGTACTTC. Its translation is CASSSRGFHEQYF.

This clone has a handful of counts. This rearrangement joins TRBV28 to TRBJ1-1; D unclear. CDR3 length: 14 residues. Trimming took off 6 bases at V and 0 bases at J, with 11 bases between the two ends. Germline values: CDR1 MDHEN, CDR2 SYDVKM. The CDR3 loop reads CASSRRALNTEAFF. CDR3 sequence (DNA): TGTGCCAGCAGCCGGCGCGCACTGAACACTGAAGCTTTCTTT.

This clone occurred once. The chain links TRBV4-3 to TRBJ2-3; D gene ambiguous. Trimming removed 0 bases at V and 2 bases at J, with 9 bases between. This CDR3 has 15 residues. Germline-derived CDR1 and CDR2 are LGHNA and YSLEER. CDR3 nucleotides: TGCGCCAGCAGCCAAGATTCGGGTTTCACAGATACGCAGTATTTT. Protein product: CASSQDSGFTDTQYF.

This chain joins TRBV5-4 and TRBJ2-3; 13 bases match TRBD2. Per the germline V gene, CDR1 is SGHNT and CDR2 is YYREEE (reference sequence). J was trimmed by 8 bases and V by 5 bases; bases with no gene match: 5. This CDR3 is built from 14 residues. The CDR3 DNA sequence: TGTGCCAGCAGTTTACTAGCGGGAGGGCCTACGCAGTATTTT. Translation gives CASSLLAGGPTQYF.

The chain is built from TRBV30 and TRBJ2-7; D gene ambiguous. This CDR3 contains 15 residues. Germline V gives CDR1 GTSNPN, CDR2 SVGIG (reference sequence). V was shortened by 3 bases and J by 3 bases, with 18 bases between the two germline ends. The CDR3 loop is CAWSATGRSHYEQYF. For the CDR3, the DNA is TGTGCCTGGAGCGCCACCGGACGGAGCCACTACGAGCAGTACTTC.

About this clone: An end of the junction does not agree with germline; a read error may underlie this. In DNA form, the CDR3 reads TGTGCCAGCAGCCTAGAGACAGGAGGGTACGAGCAGTACTTC. Translated, it gives CASSLETGGYEQYF. The rearrangement joins TRBV11-2 to TRBJ2-7; possibly TRBD1 or TRBD2 for D (6 bases each). Germline-derived CDR1 and CDR2 are SGHAT and FQNNGV. The CDR3 loop spans 14 amino acids.

The rearrangement joins TRBV2 to TRBJ1-1, with D uncertain. Germline values: CDR1 SNHLY, CDR2 FYNNEI. The germline V and J ends were trimmed by 4 bases and 1 base, with 10 bases remaining between them. The CDR3 has 14 amino acids. The CDR3 sequence: CASSAAGRNTEAFF. In DNA, the CDR3 is TGTGCCAGCAGTGCGGCAGGCAGGAACACTGAAGCTTTCTTT.

The rearrangement links TRBV18 to TRBJ1-3; 10 bases map to TRBD1. The CDR3 sequence is 16 residues long. Germline CDR1 reads KGHSH; CDR2 reads LQKENI. With 3 bases clipped from V and 2 bases from J, the junction kept 4 bases outside the gene matches. The CDR3 is CASSPGTGATGNTIYF. The CDR3 nucleotides are TGTGCCAGCTCACCCGGGACAGGGGCCACTGGAAACACCATATATTTT. Full variable domain (missing parts from reference TRBV18 and TRBJ1-3): NAGVMQNPRHLVRRRGQEARLRCSPMKGHSHVYWYRQLPEEGLKFMVYLQKENIIDESGMPKERFSAEFPKEGPSILRIQQVVRGDSAAYFCASSPGTGATGNTIYFGEGSWLTVV.

V usage is TRBV30 and J usage is TRBJ1-1; D possibly corresponds to TRBD1 (6 bases). Between the trimmed V and J ends, which lost 8 bases and 4 bases, there was a span of 14 bases. The CDR3 contains 12 residues. Germline lookup yields CDR1 GTSNPN and CDR2 SVGIG (reference sequence). The CDR3 sequence is CAQGQLVTEAFF. The CDR3 region has the DNA TGTGCCCAAGGACAGTTAGTCACTGAAGCTTTCTTT.

The chain joins TRBV28 to TRBJ2-7; 7 nucleotides match TRBD1. The V segment lost 4 bases and the J segment 1 base; nucleotides outside the gene matches: 22. The CDR3 runs 20 residues. The V gene's germline CDR1 is MDHEN and CDR2 SYDVKM. CDR3 amino acids: CASSSLLSYGGQVRSYEQYF. The CDR3 DNA is TGTGCCAGCAGTTCCCTCCTATCATATGGCGGACAGGTCAGATCCTACGAGCAGTACTTC.

The chain's CDR3 is CAWSNRGGGQPQHF. CDR3 coding DNA: TGTGCCTGGAGTAACAGGGGCGGAGGTCAGCCCCAGCATTTT. V gene TRBV30 combines with J gene TRBJ1-5; 7 bases align to TRBD1. The germline gives CDR1 GTSNPN, CDR2 SVGIG (reference sequence). V dropped 2 bases and J dropped 6; count of bases not matched to a gene: 7. The CDR3 totals 14 residues.

This clone was counted a few times. At the DNA level, this CDR3 is encoded by other sequences in the same sample as well. The chain recombines TRBV28 with TRBJ2-6; no clear D gene. The germline CDR1 and CDR2 sequences are MDHEN and SYDVKM. V dropped 3 bases and J dropped 0 bases, with 9 bases sitting between them. The CDR3 spans 16 residues. CDR3 residues: CASSFLGNSGANVLTF. The CDR3 coding sequence is TGTGCCAGCAGTTTCCTCGGAAACTCTGGGGCCAACGTCCTGACTTTC.

This clone was picked up a small number of times. The chain carries TRBV6-5 and TRBJ2-3; 9 bases are a match to TRBD1. Germline trimming cut 11 bases from V and 4 bases from J; bases unmatched to any gene: 7. The CDR3 runs to 13 residues. Germline V gene sequence: CDR1 MNHEY, CDR2 SVGAGI. In DNA, the CDR3 is TGTGCCGCATCCGGGACAGGGCCAGATACGCAGTATTTT. Translating gives CAASGTGPDTQYF.

The chain combines TRBV30 with TRBJ1-2, with unresolved D. This CDR3 is built from 12 residues. The germline gives CDR1 GTSNPN, CDR2 SVGIG (reference sequence). V lost 2 bases and J lost 4, with 8 bases in between. CDR3 nucleotides: TGTGCCTGGAGTCAAGGCAGCTATGGCTACACCTTC. Translating gives CAWSQGSYGYTF.

The chain combines TRBV4-3 with TRBJ1-2; 8 bases line up with TRBD1. Looked up from germline, CDR1 is LGHNA and CDR2 is YSLEER. The CDR3 consists of 16 residues. The V segment lost 4 bases and the J segment 1 base; nucleotides outside the gene matches: 8. The chain's CDR3 is CASSPSDREINYGYTF. CDR3 bases: TGCGCCAGCAGCCCTTCGGACAGGGAGATTAACTATGGCTACACCTTC.

The chain carries TRBV4-1 and TRBJ2-1, with TRBD2 matching over 13 bases. J was trimmed by 5 bases and V by 4 bases; bases with no gene match: 2. Germline V lookup: CDR1 MGHRA, CDR2 YSYEKL. This CDR3 comprises 15 residues. The CDR3 loop is CASSRGLAGDNEQFF. The CDR3 coding sequence is TGCGCCAGCAGCCGAGGACTAGCGGGAGACAATGAGCAGTTCTTC.

The chain employs TRBV2 and TRBJ1-5; 10 nucleotides match TRBD1. Trimming cost V 7 bases and J 6 bases; bases outside gene matches: 3. The CDR3 is made up of 13 amino acids. Germline V CDR1 and CDR2: SNHLY, FYNNEI. CDR3 nucleotide sequence: TGTGCCAGCACTGGGACAGGGGTTCAGCCCCAGCATTTT. Translating it yields CASTGTGVQPQHF.

This rearrangement joins TRBV6-5 to TRBJ2-2; D uncertain. This CDR3 has 16 amino acids. Trimming cost V 0 bases and J 7 bases, with 15 bases left between them. Germline CDR1 is MNHEY and CDR2 is SVGAGI. CDR3: CASSYSRRIGGGELFF. The CDR3 DNA reads as TGTGCCAGCAGTTACTCGCGCCGAATCGGTGGCGGGGAGCTGTTTTTT.

The chain carries TRBV4-1 and TRBJ2-4, with D unclear. Per germline, CDR1 MGHRA and CDR2 YSYEKL. Trimming took off 0 bases at V and 15 bases at J, with 18 bases between the two ends. This CDR3 has 14 amino acids. The CDR3 spells CASSQDQRGTPMYF. The CDR3 DNA sequence: TGCGCCAGCAGCCAAGATCAGAGAGGAACTCCTATGTACTTC.

The gene calls are TRBV5-1 and TRBJ1-2; no definite D call. V was pared by 3 bases and J by 11 bases, with 20 bases between. The V gene's germline CDR1 is SGHRS and CDR2 YFSETQ. The CDR3 loop spans 14 amino acids. This CDR3 is CASSSTLNSLAYTF. The CDR3 nucleotides are TGCGCCAGCAGCTCCACCCTGAACAGCCTGGCATACACCTTC. Using reference TRBV5-1 and TRBJ1-2 for the parts outside the CDR3, the full variable domain is KAGVTQTPRYLIKTRGQQVTLSCSPISGHRSVSWYQQTPGQGLQFLFEYFSETQRNKGNFPGRFSGRQFSNSRSEMNVSTLELGDSALYLCASSSTLNSLAYTFGSGTRLTVV.

Only a few counts were recorded for this clone. The chain uses TRBV2 and TRBJ2-7; weak D call: TRBD2 (6 bases). The V gene lost 5 bases and the J gene lost 3 bases, with 17 bases spanning the gap. This CDR3 has 15 residues. CDR1 SNHLY and CDR2 FYNNEI come from the germline V gene. This chain's CDR3 is CASSKHMGLLYEQYF. CDR3 nucleotides: TGTGCCAGCAGTAAACATATGGGACTCCTCTACGAGCAGTACTTC. The full variable domain, its missing parts supplied by reference TRBV2 and TRBJ2-7, is EPEVTQTPSHQVTQMGQEVILRCVPISNHLYFYWYRQILGQKVEFLVSFYNNEISEKSEIFDDQFSVERPDGSNFTLKIRSTKLEDSAMYFCASSKHMGLLYEQYFGPGTRLTVT.

The chain's CDR3 is CASSPDSARAYEQYF. The DNA of the CDR3 is TGTGCCAGCAGCCCGGACAGTGCAAGGGCCTACGAGCAGTACTTC. V and J are TRBV5-4 and TRBJ2-7; possibly TRBD1 for D (6 bases). This CDR3 spans 15 amino acids. Germline loops: CDR1 SGHNT, CDR2 YYREEE (reference sequence). The V end lost 4 bases, the J end lost 2 bases, and 16 bases lay between the germline ends.

V usage is TRBV29-1 and J usage is TRBJ1-5, with D possibly TRBD1 on 6 matching bases. Trimming took 6 bases from V and 6 from J, leaving 18 bases between them. CDR3 length: 14 amino acids. The germline V gene has CDR1 SQVTM and CDR2 ANQGSEA. In nucleotides, the CDR3 is TGCAGCGTGGCAACAGGGAAAGTCGGTCAGCCCCAGCATTTT. It codes for CSVATGKVGQPQHF.

This chain connects TRBV15 to TRBJ2-7; no clear D gene. The CDR3 covers 12 residues. The ends were cut back, 5 bases at V and 4 bases at J, with 9 bases in the middle. Germline CDR1 and CDR2: LNHNV and YYDKDF (reference sequence). Here the CDR3 reads CATSQLEYEQYF. The CDR3 DNA follows: TGTGCCACCAGCCAGTTAGAATACGAGCAGTACTTC.

This clone was counted once. The chain carries TRBV4-1 and TRBJ2-2; D is uncertain. Germline V CDR1 and CDR2: MGHRA, YSYEKL. V gave up 3 bases and J gave up 3 bases, with 8 bases separating them. The CDR3 length is 14 residues. The CDR3 loop reads CASSHRQYTGELFF. CDR3 bases: TGCGCCAGCAGCCACCGTCAGTACACCGGGGAGCTGTTTTTT.

The chain joins TRBV7-6 to TRBJ1-3; D call uncertain. V dropped 3 bases and J dropped 4 bases, with 10 bases sitting between them. This CDR3 spans 14 amino acids. Germline CDR1 reads SGHVS; CDR2 reads FNYEAQ. Here the CDR3 DNA reads TGTGCCAGCAGCTTGACCACCGGGGGAAACACCATATATTTT. Translation: CASSLTTGGNTIYF.

V and J are TRBV19 and TRBJ2-3; no clear D gene. The length of the CDR3 is 14 residues. CDR1 LNHDA and CDR2 SQIVND come from the germline V gene (reference sequence). V was cut by 1 base and J by 4 bases, with 9 bases left in between. DNA for the CDR3: TGTGCCAGTAGTATAGGGCAAAGGGCAGATACGCAGTATTTT. This translates into CASSIGQRADTQYF.

This clone was detected only once. The CDR3 DNA sequence: TGTGCCTGGAGAAGGGACAGGGAATTTGAGGCTTTCTTT. Its protein product is CAWRRDREFEAFF. The chain combines TRBV30 with TRBJ1-1, with 9 positions matching TRBD1. The V segment lost 3 bases and the J segment 11 bases; nucleotides outside the gene matches: 10. Germline values: CDR1 GTSNPN, CDR2 SVGIG (reference sequence). The length of the CDR3 is 13 residues.